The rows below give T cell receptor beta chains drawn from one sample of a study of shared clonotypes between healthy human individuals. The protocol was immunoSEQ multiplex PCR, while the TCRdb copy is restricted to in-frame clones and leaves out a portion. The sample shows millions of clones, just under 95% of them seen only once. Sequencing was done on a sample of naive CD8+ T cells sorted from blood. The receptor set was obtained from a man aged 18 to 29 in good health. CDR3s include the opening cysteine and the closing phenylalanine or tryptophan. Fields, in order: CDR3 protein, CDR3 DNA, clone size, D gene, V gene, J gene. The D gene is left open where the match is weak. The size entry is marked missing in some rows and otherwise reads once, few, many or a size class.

CDR3: CASSLVEQTYEQYF
DNA: TGTGCCAGCAGCTTAGTGGAGCAGACCTACGAGCAGTACTTC
size: NA
D: NA
V: TRBV7-9
J: TRBJ2-7

CDR3: CASSGLAGVDYEQYF
DNA: TGTGCCAGCAGTGGACTAGCGGGGGTGGACTACGAGCAGTACTTC
size: NA
D: TRBD2
V: TRBV6-6
J: TRBJ2-7

CDR3: CVTGTSGSLGEQFF
DNA: TGTGTCACGGGGACTAGCGGGAGTCTTGGTGAGCAGTTCTTC
size: NA
D: TRBD2
V: TRBV11-2
J: TRBJ2-1

CDR3: CASLDSTLSEQYF
DNA: TGTGCCAGCCTGGACTCTACCCTTAGCGAGCAGTACTTC
size: once
D: NA
V: TRBV13
J: TRBJ2-7

CDR3: CASSLAGGGMNTEAFF
DNA: TGTGCCAGCAGCTTAGCGGGGGGCGGAATGAACACTGAAGCTTTCTTT
size: NA
D: NA
V: TRBV7-9
J: TRBJ1-1

CDR3: CASSSKEGFYTGSNTGELFF
DNA: TGTGCCAGCAGCTCTAAGGAGGGGTTTTATACAGGGTCGAACACCGGGGAGCTGTTTTTT
size: NA
D: NA
V: TRBV7-8
J: TRBJ2-2

CDR3: CASSLFAGTHSYEQYF
DNA: TGTGCCAGCAGTTTATTCGCCGGGACTCATTCCTACGAGCAGTACTTC
size: NA
D: NA
V: TRBV27
J: TRBJ2-7

CDR3: CASTHGTEAFF
DNA: TGTGCCAGCACTCACGGGACTGAAGCTTTCTTT
size: NA
D: NA
V: TRBV16
J: TRBJ1-1

CDR3: CASTHSGGDSNQPQHF
DNA: TGTGCCAGCACACACTCAGGGGGCGATAGCAATCAGCCCCAGCATTTT
size: once
D: TRBD1
V: TRBV6-4
J: TRBJ1-5

CDR3: CASRIRGSGRTDTQYF
DNA: TGTGCCAGCAGGATCCGGGGTAGCGGGAGAACAGATACGCAGTATTTT
size: NA
D: TRBD2
V: TRBV13
J: TRBJ2-3

CDR3: CASSLGTASSYNSPLHF
DNA: TGTGCCAGCAGCTTGGGGACAGCCTCCTCCTATAATTCACCCCTCCACTTT
size: NA
D: NA
V: TRBV5-8
J: TRBJ1-6

CDR3: CSVPGTGGGYTF
DNA: TGCAGCGTGCCCGGGACAGGGGGTGGCTACACCTTC
size: NA
D: TRBD1
V: TRBV29-1
J: TRBJ1-2

CDR3: CASTLLGAGETQYF
DNA: TGTGCCAGCACCTTACTGGGGGCGGGAGAGACCCAGTACTTC
size: NA
D: NA
V: TRBV6-5
J: TRBJ2-5

CDR3: CASSTLGAGASYEQYF
DNA: TGTGCCAGTAGTACGTTGGGGGCGGGGGCCTCCTACGAGCAGTACTTC
size: NA
D: NA
V: TRBV19
J: TRBJ2-7

CDR3: CASSQDGIAGGRSYNEQFF
DNA: TGCGCCAGCAGCCAAGACGGCATAGCGGGGGGGCGATCCTACAATGAGCAGTTCTTC
size: NA
D: TRBD2
V: TRBV4-1
J: TRBJ2-1

CDR3: CASSRSYGVGETQYF
DNA: TGTGCCAGCAGCCGCTCTTACGGGGTAGGGGAGACCCAGTACTTC
size: NA
D: NA
V: TRBV13
J: TRBJ2-5

CDR3: CASSYGQKAQPQHF
DNA: TGTGCCAGCAGTTATGGGCAAAAGGCTCAGCCCCAGCATTTT
size: NA
D: NA
V: TRBV6-5
J: TRBJ1-5

CDR3: CASSATVINQPQHF
DNA: TGTGCCAGCAGCGCGACTGTTATCAATCAGCCCCAGCATTTT
size: few
D: NA
V: TRBV27
J: TRBJ1-5

CDR3: CASSLLTGTGSTGELFF
DNA: TGTGCCAGCAGTTTGCTGACCGGGACAGGTAGCACCGGGGAGCTGTTTTTT
size: once
D: TRBD1
V: TRBV27
J: TRBJ2-2

CDR3: CARTSRGGGEAFF
DNA: TGTGCCAGGACCAGTAGGGGGGGTGGTGAAGCTTTCTTT
size: NA
D: NA
V: TRBV2
J: TRBJ1-1

CDR3: CASSLWGLVTDPNYGYTF
DNA: TGTGCCAGCAGTTTATGGGGTTTGGTGACAGATCCTAACTATGGCTACACCTTC
size: NA
D: NA
V: TRBV28
J: TRBJ1-2

CDR3: CAASSIEAGESTDTQYF
DNA: TGTGCTGCCAGTAGTATAGAGGCGGGGGAAAGCACAGATACGCAGTATTTT
size: NA
D: TRBD2
V: TRBV19
J: TRBJ2-3

CDR3: CASRIPGYPVANTEAFF
DNA: TGTGCCAGTAGAATTCCTGGGTATCCAGTAGCGAACACTGAAGCTTTCTTT
size: NA
D: NA
V: TRBV19
J: TRBJ1-1

CDR3: CASSPGLAGGQETQYF
DNA: TGCGCCAGCAGCCCCGGACTAGCGGGAGGACAAGAGACCCAGTACTTC
size: NA
D: TRBD2
V: TRBV5-1
J: TRBJ2-5

CDR3: CASGQESSYEQYF
DNA: TGTGCCAGCGGGCAGGAGAGCTCCTACGAGCAGTACTTC
size: once
D: NA
V: TRBV13
J: TRBJ2-7

CDR3: CASSVYDSQETQYF
DNA: TGTGCCAGCAGCGTTTATGACAGCCAAGAGACCCAGTACTTC
size: NA
D: NA
V: TRBV9
J: TRBJ2-5

CDR3: CASSLVRGYGYTF
DNA: TGTGCCAGCAGCTTAGTCAGGGGTTATGGCTACACCTTC
size: few
D: NA
V: TRBV7-4
J: TRBJ1-2

CDR3: CASSVGVARSYEQYF
DNA: TGTGCCAGCAGTGTTGGAGTAGCAAGATCCTACGAGCAGTACTTC
size: NA
D: NA
V: TRBV6-1
J: TRBJ2-7

CDR3: CASSSSFYNEQFF
DNA: TGTGCCAGCAGTTCATCATTTTACAATGAGCAGTTCTTC
size: NA
D: NA
V: TRBV9
J: TRBJ2-1

CDR3: CASSSLTGTGPKNIQYF
DNA: TGTGCCAGCAGCTCCCTTACCGGGACAGGGCCTAAAAACATTCAGTACTTC
size: once
D: TRBD1
V: TRBV5-4
J: TRBJ2-4

CDR3: CASSVGAGPYEQYF
DNA: TGTGCCAGCAGCGTAGGGGCGGGTCCCTACGAGCAGTACTTC
size: NA
D: NA
V: TRBV9
J: TRBJ2-7

CDR3: CASSPRGVGNQPQHF
DNA: TGTGCCAGCAGTCCCCGAGGGGTTGGCAATCAGCCCCAGCATTTT
size: once
D: NA
V: TRBV28
J: TRBJ1-5

CDR3: CASSEVDRVATDTQYF
DNA: TGTGCCAGCAGTGAAGTCGACAGGGTGGCAACAGATACGCAGTATTTT
size: NA
D: TRBD1
V: TRBV2
J: TRBJ2-3

CDR3: CASSSSPWGEEGDGYTF
DNA: TGTGCCAGCAGTTCCTCACCTTGGGGGGAAGAAGGTGATGGCTACACCTTC
size: NA
D: NA
V: TRBV2
J: TRBJ1-2

CDR3: CASSLDLLGREGYNEQFF
DNA: TGTGCCAGCAGCTTAGATCTACTGGGTCGGGAGGGCTACAATGAGCAGTTCTTC
size: NA
D: TRBD2
V: TRBV11-2
J: TRBJ2-1

CDR3: CASSPEPGTLGEQYF
DNA: TGTGCCAGCAGCCCAGAACCCGGGACCCTGGGCGAGCAGTACTTC
size: NA
D: NA
V: TRBV9
J: TRBJ2-7

CDR3: CASSQEGPITYEQYF
DNA: TGCGCCAGCAGCCAAGAAGGTCCCATTACCTACGAGCAGTACTTC
size: NA
D: NA
V: TRBV4-1
J: TRBJ2-7

CDR3: CASSRTSGAPYEQYF
DNA: TGTGCCAGCAGTCGGACTAGCGGGGCACCCTACGAGCAGTACTTC
size: once
D: TRBD2
V: TRBV28
J: TRBJ2-7

CDR3: CASSEVDLPLYGYTF
DNA: TGTGCCAGCAGTGAAGTTGACCTCCCTCTTTATGGCTACACCTTC
size: NA
D: NA
V: TRBV6-1
J: TRBJ1-2

CDR3: CASSGSGLNTEAFF
DNA: TGCGCCAGCTCAGGCTCTGGACTGAACACTGAAGCTTTCTTT
size: NA
D: NA
V: TRBV5-1
J: TRBJ1-1

CDR3: CASTRIQGSIYGYTF
DNA: TGTGCCAGCACCCGTATACAGGGGAGTATCTATGGCTACACCTTC
size: NA
D: TRBD1
V: TRBV6-5
J: TRBJ1-2

CDR3: CASSLYRSGTGYNGELFF
DNA: TGTGCCAGCAGTTTATATAGATCCGGGACAGGGTACAACGGGGAGCTGTTTTTT
size: NA
D: TRBD1
V: TRBV28
J: TRBJ2-2

CDR3: CASSHRVRANYGYTF
DNA: TGTGCCAGCTCACACAGGGTAAGGGCTAACTATGGCTACACCTTC
size: NA
D: NA
V: TRBV18
J: TRBJ1-2

CDR3: CASSLRGEGIGDQYF
DNA: TGCGCCAGCAGCTTGAGAGGGGAGGGGATCGGGGACCAGTACTTC
size: NA
D: TRBD2
V: TRBV5-1
J: TRBJ2-5

CDR3: CASSYVRDNEKLFF
DNA: TGTGCCAGCAGTTACGTCAGAGATAATGAAAAACTGTTTTTT
size: NA
D: NA
V: TRBV6-5
J: TRBJ1-4

CDR3: CASSPSPAGGNTGELFF
DNA: TGTGCCAGCAGCCCCTCTCCGGCGGGAGGGAACACCGGGGAGCTGTTTTTT
size: NA
D: TRBD2
V: TRBV7-9
J: TRBJ2-2

CDR3: CASSKAGPEVKETQYF
DNA: TGTGCCAGCAGCAAAGCGGGGCCAGAGGTTAAAGAGACCCAGTACTTC
size: NA
D: NA
V: TRBV21-1
J: TRBJ2-5

CDR3: CAISESALGSEQYF
DNA: TGTGCCATCAGTGAGTCGGCGCTAGGATCCGAGCAGTACTTC
size: NA
D: NA
V: TRBV10-3
J: TRBJ2-7

CDR3: CASSRDWGDVEQYF
DNA: TGCGCCAGCAGCCGGGACTGGGGTGACGTCGAGCAGTACTTC
size: NA
D: NA
V: TRBV4-1
J: TRBJ2-7